This TCR beta chain was profiled in a study of cytomegalovirus exposure and HLA in healthy donors. The CDR3 covers 13 residues. Trimming removed 0 bases at V and 8 bases at J, with 11 bases between. Germline CDR1 reads SGDLS; CDR2 reads YYNGEE. With 60 Vbeta and 13 Jbeta primers, the PCR was carried out. Using immunoSEQ multiplex PCR, the repertoire was profiled, and TCRdb retains in-frame clones only, with some absent. This sample has roughly 130,000 clones, with around three quarters found just once. The sequence was collected from a woman between 55 and 75 years old in good health and CMV-seropositive. The sequencing sample was made of PBMCs. The chain employs TRBV9 and TRBJ1-1; the D is unclear. CDR3: CASSVATQTEAFF. The CDR3 DNA follows: TGTGCCAGCAGCGTAGCTACACAGACAGAAGCTTTCTTT.